This T cell receptor beta chain is drawn from a study of T cells in Graves' hyperthyroidism and ophthalmopathy. General study results and limits: Ophthalmopathy was distinguished from stable hyperthyroidism by 13 V-J signatures. Appearing also in blood were most of the thyroid clonotypes expanded above 0.001.

This clonotype was seen only a few times. Its antigen is still unknown. Each diagnosis was grounded in clinical symptoms, serum thyroxine and TRAb, thyroid ultrasound, and orbital computed tomography. Using RNA transcripts as the source, TCR beta CDR3 regions were amplified. The TCR CDR3 was amplified in a first-round RT-PCR using the HTBI primer set. MiXCR was run by TCRdb on the multiplex PCR reads, yielding one entry per CDR3 protein. The repertoire includes more than 300,000 distinct CDR3 sequences, 18% of them detected once, and roughly two fifths sits in the top ten. CDR1 is MNHEY and CDR2 is SVGAGI in the germline V gene. Trimming stripped 0 bases from V and 6 bases from J, with 9 bases between. The CDR3 has 14 amino acids.

The receptor comes from a man between 18 and 29 years old with Graves' ophthalmopathy. Specimen: blood. This rearrangement joins TRBV6-5 to TRBJ2-1; D is unclear. The CDR3 reads CASSYSSTANEQFF. The CDR3 DNA reads as TGTGCCAGCAGTTACTCGAGCACAGCCAATGAGCAGTTCTTC.